The 22 T cell receptor beta chains below come from one sample, sequenced in a study of T cells in Graves' hyperthyroidism and ophthalmopathy. Amplified regions were TCR beta CDR3 sequences from RNA transcripts. Using the HTBI primer set, a first-round RT-PCR was run on the TCR CDR3. Using its own MiXCR run on the multiplex PCR reads, TCRdb lists one record per CDR3 protein. The sample lists around 340,000 distinct CDR3 sequences, about a sixth occurring once. Sequenced: blood. The source of these receptors is a woman in her 30s with Graves' hyperthyroidism that later progressed to Graves' ophthalmopathy.

This clonotype was counted ten times or more. The CDR3 sequence: CSARDRETEAFF. CDR3 nucleotides: TGCAGTGCAAGGGACAGGGAAACTGAAGCTTTCTTT. V gene TRBV20-1 combines with J gene TRBJ1-1, with 9 bases matching TRBD1. CDR3 length: 12 residues. After removal of 6 bases from V and 5 bases from J, the junction contained 4 bases not matched to a gene. CDR1 is DFQATT, CDR2 SNEGSKA, per germline (reference sequence).

This clonotype was detected a few times. The gene calls are TRBV15 and TRBJ1-4; no reliable D call. V was trimmed by 1 base and J by 5 bases, leaving 5 bases between them. This CDR3 region has 13 residues. Germline loops: CDR1 LNHNV, CDR2 YYDKDF (reference sequence). CDR3 amino acids: CATSRGGNEKLFF. CDR3 coding DNA: TGTGCCACCAGCAGAGGAGGAAATGAAAAACTGTTTTTT.

Ten or more counts support this clonotype. This chain uses TRBV10-2 with TRBJ2-7; 14 bases line up with TRBD2. Trimming took 2 bases from V and 5 from J; bases not matched to a gene: 8. The CDR3 covers 17 residues. Germline V lookup: CDR1 WSHSY, CDR2 SAAADI. The CDR3 DNA reads as TGCGCCAGCAGTGAGGGGACTAGCGGGAGTCCGGGCGACGAGCAGTACTTC. Residues: CASSEGTSGSPGDEQYF.

This clonotype was found many times. J is TRBJ1-2 and V is TRBV15, with D perhaps matching TRBD1 (5 bases). The germline V gene encodes CDR1 LNHNV and CDR2 YYDKDF (reference sequence). The CDR3 contains 17 residues. V was pared by 0 bases and J by 4 bases, with 18 bases between. The CDR3 protein is CATSREGQGDMAYGYTF. The CDR3 DNA reads TGTGCCACCAGCAGAGAGGGGCAGGGAGATATGGCCTATGGCTACACCTTC. The full variable domain, in which reference TRBV15 and TRBJ1-2 provide the parts outside the CDR3, is DAMVIQNPRYQVTQFGKPVTLSCSQTLNHNVMYWYQQKSSQAPKLLFHYYDKDFNNEADTPDNFQSRRPNTSFCFLDIRSPGLGDTAMYLCATSREGQGDMAYGYTFGSGTRLTVV.

There are many counts of this clonotype. This sequence joins TRBV7-9 and TRBJ1-4; TRBD1 is a possible D gene (6 bases). Germline-derived CDR1 and CDR2 are SEHNR and FQNEAQ (reference sequence). Trimming left V 5 bases short and J 3 bases short, with 13 bases between. The CDR3 has 15 amino acids. The CDR3 spells CASSTQGTSNEKLFF. The CDR3 nucleotides read TGTGCCAGCAGCACCCAGGGGACTTCTAATGAAAAACTGTTTTTT.

This clonotype was counted at least ten times. The genes are TRBV10-2 and TRBJ1-2, with D possibly being TRBD1 (5 bases). The CDR3 contains 14 residues. Germline V CDR1 and CDR2: WSHSY, SAAADI. Between the trimmed V and J ends, which lost 3 bases and 2 bases, there was a span of 10 bases. The CDR3 loop is CASSDSAGNYGYTF. The DNA for the CDR3 is TGCGCCAGCAGTGACTCCGCAGGGAACTATGGCTACACCTTC.

This clonotype was detected ten times or more. This chain uses TRBV24-1 with TRBJ2-7, with D unresolved. Looked up from germline, CDR1 is KGHDR and CDR2 is SFDVKD. V lost 0 bases to trimming and J lost 6 bases, with 8 bases between them. The CDR3 covers 13 residues. The CDR3 loop reads CATSDLRFSEQYF. DNA of the CDR3: TGTGCCACCAGTGATTTGCGGTTTTCCGAGCAGTACTTC.

Many counts were recorded for this clonotype. V usage is TRBV19 and J usage is TRBJ1-1; D ambiguous. Germline lookup yields CDR1 LNHDA and CDR2 SQIVND (reference sequence). Trimming shortened V by 4 bases and J by 0 bases, and 9 bases separated the two germline ends. The CDR3 runs 14 residues. CDR3 region: CASSKRGMNTEAFF. In DNA form, the CDR3 reads TGTGCCAGTAGTAAGCGGGGTATGAACACTGAAGCTTTCTTT.

This clonotype was found many times. V and J are TRBV12-3 or TRBV12-4 and TRBJ2-7; no definite D call. The CDR3 length is 13 residues. The V end was cut by 5 bases, the J end by 2 bases, with 10 bases between. This CDR3 reads CASSPGPAYEQYF. CDR3 coding DNA: TGTGCCAGCAGTCCCGGGCCCGCCTACGAGCAGTACTTC.

This clonotype was counted many times. The J gene is TRBJ2-7, the V gene TRBV5-1, with D perhaps TRBD1 (6 bases). CDR3 length: 14 residues. Germline V gene lookup returns CDR1 SGHRS and CDR2 YFSETQ. V was trimmed by 3 bases and J by 6 bases, leaving 16 bases between them. This CDR3 is CASSSFKQGPEQYF. The CDR3 bases are TGCGCCAGCAGCTCGTTCAAACAGGGTCCCGAGCAGTACTTC.

Regarding this clonotype: This may come from a read error, since a much larger clone is one base off. This chain joins TRBV12-3 or TRBV12-4 and TRBJ2-7; 10 positions agree with TRBD2. The CDR3 has 15 amino acids. CDR3 in DNA: TGTGCCGGCAGCCAATATCGTAGCGGGGGGAACGAGCAGTACTTC. It specifies CAGSQYRSGGNEQYF.

This rearrangement joins TRBV7-9 to TRBJ2-5, with TRBD2 as a possible D gene (5 bases). The germline V gene encodes CDR1 SEHNR and CDR2 FQNEAQ (reference sequence). Between the trimmed V and J ends, which lost 5 bases and 1 base, there was a span of 17 bases. The CDR3 sequence is 16 residues long. The CDR3 reads CASSPDPAGAQETQYF. The CDR3 bases are TGTGCCAGCAGCCCGGATCCTGCGGGCGCCCAAGAGACCCAGTACTTC.

This clonotype was counted at least ten times. The DNA of the CDR3 is TGTGCCAGCAGTGACGGGAGGGGGCTTCAAGAGACCCAGTACTTC. Translated: CASSDGRGLQETQYF. This rearrangement joins TRBV6-1 to TRBJ2-5; D is possibly TRBD2 (8 bases). Germline assignment: CDR1 MNHNS and CDR2 SASEGT. This CDR3 is built from 15 residues. V was trimmed by 3 bases and J by 2 bases, leaving 13 bases between them.

This clonotype was recorded many times. The V gene is TRBV3-1, the J gene TRBJ1-3; no firm D call. The CDR3 spans 16 residues. Trimming pared 0 bases from V and 0 bases from J, leaving 9 bases between. Germline V gene data show CDR1 as LGHDT and CDR2 as YNNKEL (reference sequence). The CDR3 spells CASSQEGSLSGNTIYF. In DNA, the CDR3 is TGTGCCAGCAGCCAAGAAGGCAGTCTCTCTGGAAACACCATATATTTT.

This chain's CDR3 is CSAAGTGPEQFF. The CDR3 DNA reads TGCAGTGCTGCCGGGACAGGCCCTGAGCAGTTCTTC. The chain carries TRBV20-1 and TRBJ2-1; TRBD1 matches 8 bases. Germline V gene lookup returns CDR1 DFQATT and CDR2 SNEGSKA (reference sequence). Unmatched junction bases numbered 6, after V lost 5 bases and J lost 9 bases. This CDR3 is built from 12 residues.

In this sample, this clonotype turned up many times. The CDR3: CASTRGPTDTQYF. In DNA form, the CDR3 reads TGTGCCAGCACCAGGGGGCCGACAGATACGCAGTATTTT. The chain combines TRBV2 with TRBJ2-3, with 8 bases fitting TRBD1. V was pared by 7 bases and J by 3 bases, with 3 bases of the junction left unmatched. The germline CDR1 and CDR2 sequences are SNHLY and FYNNEI. CDR3 length: 13 residues.

The CDR3 region has the DNA TGTGCCAGCAGTTTGGTAGGGGGGGTGGGGACCGGGGAGCTGTTTTTT. Translation gives CASSLVGGVGTGELFF. The chain recombines TRBV27 with TRBJ2-2, with D possibly TRBD2 on 7 matching bases. V was clipped by 3 bases and J by 5 bases, with 16 bases between them. This CDR3 has 16 amino acids. Per the germline V gene, CDR1 is MNHEY and CDR2 is SMNVEV (reference sequence).

The genes are TRBV4-1 and TRBJ1-5; D gene uncertain. Trimming left V 8 bases short and J 2 bases short, with 13 bases between. Germline lookup yields CDR1 MGHRA and CDR2 YSYEKL. This CDR3 comprises 14 residues. The CDR3 reads CASAGVLGNQPQHF. CDR3 coding DNA: TGCGCCAGCGCTGGGGTATTGGGCAATCAGCCCCAGCATTTT.

This clonotype was detected many times. The V call is TRBV5-1, the J call TRBJ1-1, with TRBD1 matching 8 bases. CDR1 SGHRS and CDR2 YFSETQ come from the germline V gene. The length of the CDR3 is 14 residues. The junction had 6 bases not matched to a gene; V was cut back by 2 bases and J by 6 bases. The CDR3 nucleotides read TGCGCCAGCAGCTTTGGACAGGGATCTGCTGAAGCTTTCTTT. This translates into CASSFGQGSAEAFF.

The V call is TRBV6-2 or TRBV6-3, the J call TRBJ2-1, with D possibly matching TRBD2 (6 bases). V shed 1 base and J shed 10 bases, with 14 bases lying between them. This CDR3 region has 14 residues. Germline CDR1 and CDR2: MNHEY and SVGEGT. The CDR3 DNA is TGTGCCAGCAGTTACTTTGCTAGCGAGGGAGAGCAGTTCTTC. Translated: CASSYFASEGEQFF.

CDR3 residues: CASSLEHVYGYTF. DNA for the CDR3: TGTGCCAGCAGCCTTGAACACGTCTATGGCTACACCTTC. This sequence joins TRBV7-2 and TRBJ1-2, with D uncertain. Trimming cost V 5 bases and J 4 bases, with 11 bases left between them. Germline V lookup: CDR1 SGHTA, CDR2 FQGNSA. CDR3 length equals 13 residues. The whole variable domain, remainder taken from reference TRBV7-2 and TRBJ1-2, is GAGVSQSPSNKVTEKGKDVELRCDPISGHTALYWYRQSLGQGLEFLIYFQGNSAPDKSGLPSDRFSAERTGGSVSTLTIQRTQQEDSAVYLCASSLEHVYGYTFGSGTRLTVV.

The chain is built from TRBV29-1 and TRBJ1-2; 7 nucleotides line up with TRBD1. The CDR3 totals 15 residues. Germline CDR1 is SQVTM and CDR2 is ANQGSEA. The V gene end was trimmed by 1 base and the J gene end by 3 bases; junction bases not matched to a gene: 8. The CDR3 spells CSVEGLRGLDYGYTF. The CDR3 nucleotides read TGCAGCGTTGAAGGCCTCAGGGGGTTAGACTATGGCTACACCTTC. Using reference TRBV29-1 and TRBJ1-2 for the parts outside the CDR3, the full variable domain is SAVISQKPSRDICQRGTSLTIQCQVDSQVTMMFWYRQQPGQSLTLIATANQGSEATYESGFVIDKFPISRPNLTFSTLTVSNMSPEDSSIYLCSVEGLRGLDYGYTFGSGTRLTVV.